The 4 T cell receptor beta chains below all came from one sample that was sequenced in a study of CD8+ T cells in alopecia areata. The authors extracted RNA and reverse transcribed it into cDNA as the sequencing template. Data came from immunoSEQ multiplex PCR; TCRdb stores just in-frame clones and leaves some out. The sample lists roughly 150,000 clones, around three fifths occurring once. Source: CD4+ T cells sorted from blood, taken at week 0. All receptors derive from a human donor with alopecia areata.

The V and J genes are TRBV28 and TRBJ1-2; D is unresolved. The germline V and J ends were trimmed by 10 bases and 8 bases, with 14 bases remaining between them. CDR1 and CDR2 from the germline V gene are MDHEN and SYDVKM. The CDR3 runs 11 residues. The CDR3 nucleotides are TGTGCCACCGAGACCCGCCGGGGCTACACCTTC. Its translation is CATETRRGYTF.

The rearrangement joins TRBV4-1 to TRBJ1-2; 12 bases match TRBD1. Per germline, CDR1 MGHRA and CDR2 YSYEKL. The CDR3 is made up of 16 amino acids. Trimming at V came to 0 bases and at J to 7 bases, leaving 6 bases not matched to a gene. The CDR3 region has the DNA TGCGCCAGCAGCCAAGAAAGGGGACAGGGGGCAAGTGGCTACACCTTC. The encoded protein is CASSQERGQGASGYTF.

The chain carries TRBV5-6 and TRBJ2-5, with D unclear. The CDR3 is 11 amino acids. Between the trimmed V and J ends, which lost 5 bases and 2 bases, there was a span of 4 bases. Per germline, CDR1 SGHDT and CDR2 YYEEEE. CDR3 in DNA: TGTGCCAGCAGGGGGCAAGAGACCCAGTACTTC. This gives the protein CASRGQETQYF.

A few counts support this clone. V gene TRBV4-3 combines with J gene TRBJ2-3; D is uncertain. Germline CDR1 is LGHNA and CDR2 is YSLEER. Trimming shortened V by 0 bases and J by 0 bases, and 7 bases separated the two germline ends. The CDR3 has 15 amino acids. The CDR3 protein is CASSQEGQSTDTQYF. CDR3 nucleotides: TGCGCCAGCAGCCAAGAAGGGCAAAGCACAGATACGCAGTATTTT.